This T cell receptor (beta chain) stems from a study of OX40 agonist ivuxolimab in advanced cancers. Study in general: As their treatment, patients were administered ivuxolimab, an agonistic anti-OX40 (CD134) antibody.

This CDR3 is built from 16 residues. V dropped 4 bases and J dropped 6; count of bases not matched to a gene: 12. Germline V gives CDR1 SGDLS, CDR2 YYNGEE. In its sample, this clone was seen once. The antigen is unknown. TCRdb's table, derived via immunoSEQ multiplex PCR, lists solely in-frame clones and lacks some. The sample has over 55,000 clones; around 94% are singletons. Study observations and caveats: Clonal expansion by week 6 occurred in CD4+ and CD8+ blood T cells (at 0.1 to 3.0 mg/kg).

This sequence originates from an adult with an advanced solid tumor such as melanoma, head and neck, liver or kidney cancer. The chain links TRBV9 to TRBJ2-1, with TRBD1 matching 8 bases. Sequencing used CD4+ or CD8+ T cells sorted from blood, obtained in a trial of the OX40 agonist ivuxolimab. The CDR3 region has the DNA TGTGCCAGCAGCCCAAACCCGACAGGGGTAGGCAATGAGCAGTTCTTC. The encoded protein is CASSPNPTGVGNEQFF.